These 28 T cell receptor beta chains came from one sample sequenced in a study of early T cells in non-severe SARS-CoV-2 infection. In TCRdb, the 5' RACE reads were re-called with MiXCR into one record per CDR3 protein. The table includes 55,000 to 80,000 distinct CDR3 sequences, roughly 12% detected once. The sequences come from whole blood, collected at baseline. All receptors derive from an adult who was a healthcare worker with PCR-confirmed SARS-CoV-2 infection or an uninfected control (not recorded which).

V usage is TRBV2 and J usage is TRBJ2-7, with D perhaps matching TRBD1 (6 bases). Trimming pared 6 bases from V and 7 bases from J, leaving 19 bases between. The CDR3 contains 14 residues. CDR1 is SNHLY and CDR2 is FYNNEI in the germline V gene. The CDR3 loop is CASSHPRGRGEQYF. The CDR3 DNA sequence: TGTGCCAGCAGCCACCCCAGGGGTCGAGGGGAGCAGTACTTC.

V usage is TRBV19 and J usage is TRBJ1-5; possibly TRBD1 for D (5 bases). CDR1 is LNHDA, CDR2 SQIVND, per germline (reference sequence). Trimming removed 1 base from V and 7 bases from J, with 17 bases in between. This CDR3 region has 16 residues. CDR3 sequence: CASSIGPGDWGQPQHF. CDR3 DNA: TGTGCCAGTAGTATAGGACCGGGGGACTGGGGGCAGCCCCAGCATTTT.

This clonotype came up many times. The chain couples TRBV5-4 to TRBJ1-1, with D maybe TRBD1 (6 bases). Germline CDR1 and CDR2: SGHNT and YYREEE (reference sequence). The CDR3 is made up of 15 amino acids. The V end was cut by 4 bases, the J end by 2 bases, with 15 bases between. CDR3 amino acids: CASSGGLQGNTEAFF. The CDR3 nucleotides read TGTGCCAGCAGCGGGGGGTTACAGGGAAACACTGAAGCTTTCTTT.

This sequence joins TRBV20-1 and TRBJ2-7, with D uncertain. Germline V gene sequence: CDR1 DFQATT, CDR2 SNEGSKA (reference sequence). The CDR3 loop spans 12 amino acids. Trimming pared 0 bases from V and 7 bases from J, leaving 10 bases between. This chain's CDR3 is CSARDLEREQYF. CDR3 nucleotide sequence: TGCAGTGCTAGAGATTTGGAACGAGAGCAGTACTTC.

The chain links TRBV14 to TRBJ1-1, with 7 positions matching TRBD1. In germline, CDR1 is SGHDN, CDR2 FVKESK. This CDR3 is built from 15 residues. J gave up 4 bases and V 3 bases, and 8 bases lay outside the gene matches. The CDR3 coding sequence is TGTGCCAGCAGCCACCTGGGGCAGGGGGGCACTGAAGCTTTCTTT. This encodes CASSHLGQGGTEAFF.

The V gene is TRBV6-2 or TRBV6-3, the J gene TRBJ1-1, with 9 nucleotides matching TRBD1. The CDR3 runs to 13 residues. V lost 2 bases to trimming and J lost 14 bases; unmatched junction nucleotides: 9. Per the germline V gene, CDR1 is MNHEY and CDR2 is SVGEGT. CDR3 nucleotides: TGTGCCAGCAGTTACGAGGACAGGGGCGCGCAGTTCTTT. Its translation is CASSYEDRGAQFF.

This sequence joins TRBV5-5 and TRBJ2-1; no firm D call. Looked up from germline, CDR1 is SGHKS and CDR2 is YYEKEE (reference sequence). This CDR3 region has 15 residues. Trimming left V 0 bases short and J 7 bases short, with 14 bases between. CDR3 in amino acids: CASSLGAPVMNEQFF. CDR3 DNA: TGTGCCAGCAGCTTGGGGGCCCCTGTTATGAATGAGCAGTTCTTC. The variable domain in full, completed from reference TRBV5-5 and TRBJ2-1, reads DAGVTQSPTHLIKTRGQQVTLRCSPISGHKSVSWYQQVLGQGPQFIFQYYEKEERGRGNFPDRFSARQFPNYSSELNVNALLLGDSALYLCASSLGAPVMNEQFFGPGTRLTVL.

This clonotype has ten or more counts. This chain joins TRBV24-1 and TRBJ2-3; D uncertain. The CDR3 spans 13 residues. Per the germline V gene, CDR1 is KGHDR and CDR2 is SFDVKD. Trimming left V 5 bases short and J 0 bases short, with 5 bases between. The chain's CDR3 is CATSVASTDTQYF. The DNA of the CDR3 is TGTGCCACCAGTGTCGCTAGCACAGATACGCAGTATTTT.

This clonotype has just one count. The V call is TRBV25-1, the J call TRBJ1-1; unclear D gene. Germline values: CDR1 MGHDK, CDR2 SYGVNS. This CDR3 contains 12 residues. V was cut by 6 bases and J by 1 base, with 6 bases left in between. The CDR3 here is CASRNGNTEAFF. CDR3 nucleotide sequence: TGTGCCAGCAGAAATGGGAACACTGAAGCTTTCTTT. Variable domain in full (rest from reference TRBV25-1 and TRBJ1-1): EADIYQTPRYLVIGTGKKITLECSQTMGHDKMYWYQQDPGMELHLIHYSYGVNSTEKGDLSSESTVSRIRTEHFPLTLESARPSHTSQYLCASRNGNTEAFFGQGTRLTVV.

This sequence joins TRBV28 and TRBJ1-1; D is unresolved. The ends were cut back, 6 bases at V and 0 bases at J, with 11 bases in the middle. The CDR3 runs 14 residues. The germline CDR1 and CDR2 sequences are MDHEN and SYDVKM. CDR3 nucleotides: TGTGCCAGCAGCCGCGACGGGATGAACACTGAAGCTTTCTTT. Its protein is CASSRDGMNTEAFF.

This clonotype has more than one count but fewer than ten. This chain connects TRBV5-1 to TRBJ2-3; 10 bases line up with TRBD2. CDR3 length: 17 residues. Trimming cost V 4 bases and J 1 base; bases outside gene matches: 9. Germline CDR1 is SGHRS and CDR2 is YFSETQ. In DNA form, the CDR3 reads TGCGCCAGCAGCACTGAACAACTAGCGGGACGCACAGATACGCAGTATTTT. Its translation: CASSTEQLAGRTDTQYF.

With regard to this clonotype: At one end the junction does not follow the germline gene, possibly because of a read error. CDR3 residues: CVSSIRRGGYSPLHF. The CDR3 DNA reads as TGTGTCAGCAGCATACGGAGAGGGGGATATTCACCCCTCCACTTT. This chain uses TRBV7-2 with TRBJ1-6; tentatively, D is TRBD1 (6 bases). The CDR3 extends over 15 amino acids. CDR1 SGHTA and CDR2 FQGNSA come from the germline V gene.

This clonotype was seen ten or more times. The V call is TRBV12-3 or TRBV12-4, the J call TRBJ2-7; weak D call: TRBD1 (6 bases). Trimming removed 5 bases at V and 3 bases at J, with 8 bases between. CDR3 length equals 12 residues. CDR3 amino acids: CASSRDNYEQYF. The CDR3 DNA sequence: TGTGCCAGCAGTAGGGACAACTACGAGCAGTACTTC.

This clonotype was counted between two and nine times. J is TRBJ1-4 and V is TRBV12-5, with D possibly matching TRBD1 (5 bases). Germline V lookup: CDR1 LGHNT, CDR2 FRNRAP. V was clipped by 0 bases and J by 0 bases, with 14 bases between them. The CDR3 is 18 residues long. The CDR3 loop reads CASGLVQNRRTTNEKLFF. Here the CDR3 DNA reads TGTGCTAGTGGTTTGGTGCAGAACAGGCGAACAACTAATGAAAAACTGTTTTTT.

A few counts support this clonotype. The chain couples TRBV12-3 or TRBV12-4 to TRBJ2-3, with TRBD2 matching 7 bases. There are 17 residues in the CDR3. Unmatched junction bases numbered 15, after V lost 7 bases and J lost 2 bases. The CDR3 DNA reads TGTGCCAGCACCCCGGCTAGCGGAAGCGTGACCACAGATACGCAGTATTTT. It encodes CASTPASGSVTTDTQYF.

The chain uses TRBV7-9 and TRBJ2-5, with D uncertain. CDR1 and CDR2 (germline): SEHNR, FQNEAQ (reference sequence). The CDR3 extends over 12 amino acids. Trimming took off 6 bases at V and 7 bases at J, with 12 bases between the two ends. The CDR3 sequence is CASSPSSGTQYF. The CDR3 DNA is TGTGCCAGCAGTCCGTCCTCGGGGACCCAGTACTTC.

This clonotype was detected many times. V usage is TRBV7-8 and J usage is TRBJ2-3, with 7 bases that match TRBD1. The CDR3 contains 18 residues. The germline V gene encodes CDR1 SGHVS and CDR2 FQNEAQ. The trim removed 5 bases at V and 0 bases at J, leaving 14 bases unmatched. The CDR3 loop reads CASSPSPTGQSSTDTQYF. CDR3 sequence (DNA): TGTGCCAGCAGCCCGAGCCCGACGGGACAGTCTAGCACAGATACGCAGTATTTT.

This clonotype was seen at least ten times. The chain links TRBV5-1 to TRBJ2-1; D tentatively fits TRBD1 or TRBD2 (5 bases each). V was pared by 0 bases and J by 10 bases, with 14 bases between. The germline V gene has CDR1 SGHRS and CDR2 YFSETQ. The CDR3 extends over 14 amino acids. CDR3 protein: CASSLDGTKKEQFF. CDR3 in DNA: TGCGCCAGCAGCTTGGATGGGACGAAAAAAGAGCAGTTCTTC. Full variable domain (rest looked up from reference TRBV5-1 and TRBJ2-1): KAGVTQTPRYLIKTRGQQVTLSCSPISGHRSVSWYQQTPGQGLQFLFEYFSETQRNKGNFPGRFSGRQFSNSRSEMNVSTLELGDSALYLCASSLDGTKKEQFFGPGTRLTVL.

This chain connects TRBV15 to TRBJ2-1, with 7 bases fitting TRBD2. J gave up 9 bases and V 2 bases, and 7 bases lay outside the gene matches. CDR1 and CDR2 from the germline V gene are LNHNV and YYDKDF (reference sequence). The CDR3 consists of 14 residues. CDR3 amino acids: CATSRPTSTVEQFF. In DNA form, the CDR3 reads TGTGCCACCAGCAGACCGACTAGCACGGTTGAGCAGTTCTTC.

This CDR3 is CASKTSGYYNEQFF. The DNA of the CDR3 is TGTGCCAGCAAGACTAGCGGGTACTACAATGAGCAGTTCTTC. The J gene is TRBJ2-1, the V gene TRBV5-8; 10 bases are shared with TRBD2. The CDR3 consists of 14 residues. Germline-derived CDR1 and CDR2 are SGHTS and YDEGEE. The junction had 3 bases not matched to a gene; V was cut back by 6 bases and J by 3 bases.

The gene calls are TRBV6-5 and TRBJ2-5; tentative D call: TRBD2 (6 bases). This CDR3 contains 15 residues. From germline, CDR1 is MNHEY and CDR2 SVGAGI. Trimming removed 3 bases from V and 5 bases from J, with 16 bases in between. CDR3 DNA sequence: TGTGCCAGCAGTTATACCTCGGGGGATAGGGAGACCCAGTACTTC. Protein sequence: CASSYTSGDRETQYF.

This clonotype came up a few times. V usage is TRBV29-1 and J usage is TRBJ2-7; D remains ambiguous. The CDR3 is 13 residues long. V lost 6 bases, J lost 0 bases, and 12 bases lay in between. Germline CDR1 reads SQVTM; CDR2 reads ANQGSEA. In DNA form, the CDR3 reads TGCAGCGTCTCTGGGCAGAACTCCTACGAGCAGTACTTC. Its translation: CSVSGQNSYEQYF.

This clonotype was seen a handful of times. V is TRBV6-5 and J is TRBJ1-4; 8 bases align to TRBD1. This CDR3 has 16 amino acids. CDR1 and CDR2 (germline): MNHEY, SVGAGI. Trimming at V came to 0 bases and at J to 1 base, leaving 1 base not matched to a gene. The CDR3 sequence: CASSYSGQGTNEKLFF. The CDR3 nucleotides are TGTGCCAGCAGTTACTCTGGACAGGGAACTAATGAAAAACTGTTTTTT.

The gene calls are TRBV29-1 and TRBJ2-1; TRBD2 agrees at 9 bases. Trimming took 4 bases from V and 6 from J; bases not matched to a gene: 4. This CDR3 has 13 amino acids. CDR1 and CDR2 from the germline V gene are SQVTM and ANQGSEA. The CDR3 is CSVGKLAGNEQFF. CDR3 bases: TGCAGCGTTGGAAAACTAGCGGGCAATGAGCAGTTCTTC.

V is TRBV6-6 and J is TRBJ2-7; D is unresolved. V shed 2 bases and J shed 4 bases, with 12 bases lying between them. CDR3 length: 14 residues. Germline V gives CDR1 MNHNY, CDR2 SVGAGI (reference sequence). The chain's CDR3 is CASSYTNKGYEQYF. DNA of the CDR3: TGTGCCAGCAGTTACACGAACAAAGGGTACGAGCAGTACTTC.

The table lists this clonotype with a few counts. CDR3 sequence: CASSLSHTYTDTQYF. CDR3 nucleotides: TGTGCCAGCAGTTTATCTCACACGTACACAGATACGCAGTATTTT. The chain carries TRBV28 and TRBJ2-3; D gene ambiguous. CDR1 and CDR2 (germline): MDHEN, SYDVKM. CDR3 length equals 15 residues. V was pared by 1 base and J by 2 bases, with 10 bases between.

The table lists this clonotype with many counts. The rearrangement links TRBV20-1 to TRBJ1-4; 7 bases are shared with TRBD1. Per the germline V gene, CDR1 is DFQATT and CDR2 is SNEGSKA (reference sequence). Trimming cost V 0 bases and J 10 bases; bases outside gene matches: 11. This CDR3 has 15 residues. The CDR3 here is CSAREGGGGVGKLFF. CDR3 DNA: TGCAGTGCTAGAGAGGGAGGAGGGGGCGTAGGAAAACTGTTTTTT.

The chain has TRBV7-8 and TRBJ1-2; tentative D call: TRBD1 (6 bases). Per the germline V gene, CDR1 is SGHVS and CDR2 is FQNEAQ. The length of the CDR3 is 16 residues. V was cut by 5 bases and J by 4 bases, with 20 bases left in between. The CDR3, as DNA: TGTGCCAGCAGCCCCTCGACGGGGGGCGGAGGCTATGGCTACACCTTC. It encodes CASSPSTGGGGYGYTF.